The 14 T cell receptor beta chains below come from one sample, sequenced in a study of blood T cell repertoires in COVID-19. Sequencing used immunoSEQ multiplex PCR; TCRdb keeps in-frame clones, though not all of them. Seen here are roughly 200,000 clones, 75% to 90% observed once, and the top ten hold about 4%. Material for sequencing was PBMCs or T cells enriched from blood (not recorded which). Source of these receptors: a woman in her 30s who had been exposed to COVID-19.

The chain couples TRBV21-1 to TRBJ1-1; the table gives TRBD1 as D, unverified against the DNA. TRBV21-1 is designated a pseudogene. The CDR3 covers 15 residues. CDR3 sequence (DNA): TGTGCCAGCAGCAAACGGGACAGGGGGCCCGGCGAAGCTTTCTTT. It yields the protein CASSKRDRGPGEAFF.

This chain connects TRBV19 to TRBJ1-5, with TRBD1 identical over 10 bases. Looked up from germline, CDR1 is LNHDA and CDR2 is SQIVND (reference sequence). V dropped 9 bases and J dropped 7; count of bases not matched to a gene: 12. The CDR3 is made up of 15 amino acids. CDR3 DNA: TGTGCCAGAAATACTGGGACAGGGGTATGGCAGCCCCAGCATTTT. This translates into CARNTGTGVWQPQHF.

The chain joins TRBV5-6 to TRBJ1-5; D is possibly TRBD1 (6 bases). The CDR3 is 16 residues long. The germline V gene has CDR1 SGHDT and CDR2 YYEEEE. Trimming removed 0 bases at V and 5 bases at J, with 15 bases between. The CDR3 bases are TGTGCCAGCAGCTTGGGGATGAACAGGGAATATCAGCCCCAGCATTTT. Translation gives CASSLGMNREYQPQHF.

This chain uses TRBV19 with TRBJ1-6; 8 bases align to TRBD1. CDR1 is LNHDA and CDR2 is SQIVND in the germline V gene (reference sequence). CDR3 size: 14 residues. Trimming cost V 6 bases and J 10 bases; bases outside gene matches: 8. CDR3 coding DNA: TGTGCCAGTAGCCAGGGGGCCGAAGTGTCACCCCTCCACTTT. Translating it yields CASSQGAEVSPLHF.

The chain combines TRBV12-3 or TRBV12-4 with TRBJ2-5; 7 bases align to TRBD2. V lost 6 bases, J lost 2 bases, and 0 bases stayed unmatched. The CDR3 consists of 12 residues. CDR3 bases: TGTGCCAGCAGAGCGGGGCAAGAGACCCAGTACTTC. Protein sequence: CASRAGQETQYF.

The CDR3 coding sequence is TGTGCCAGCTCGGGGACAGTTGGGGATGAGCAGTTCTTC. It yields the protein CASSGTVGDEQFF. The chain has TRBV18 and TRBJ2-1; 7 positions agree with TRBD1. Per the germline V gene, CDR1 is KGHSH and CDR2 is LQKENI. CDR3 size: 13 residues. The ends lost 6 bases at V and 8 bases at J; junction bases unmatched: 7.

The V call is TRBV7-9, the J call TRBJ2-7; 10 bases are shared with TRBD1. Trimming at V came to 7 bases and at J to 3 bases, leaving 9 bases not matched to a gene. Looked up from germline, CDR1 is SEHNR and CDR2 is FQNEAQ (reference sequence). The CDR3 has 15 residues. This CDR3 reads CASTMGDRGYYEQYF. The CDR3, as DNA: TGTGCCAGCACCATGGGGGACAGGGGATACTACGAGCAGTACTTC.

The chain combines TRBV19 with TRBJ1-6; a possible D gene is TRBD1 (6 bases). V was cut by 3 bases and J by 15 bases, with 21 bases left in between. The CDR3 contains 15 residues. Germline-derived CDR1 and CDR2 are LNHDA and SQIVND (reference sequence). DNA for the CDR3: TGTGCCAGTAGTATGGCAACCCGGGACATTATTTTCCTCCACTTT. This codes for CASSMATRDIIFLHF.

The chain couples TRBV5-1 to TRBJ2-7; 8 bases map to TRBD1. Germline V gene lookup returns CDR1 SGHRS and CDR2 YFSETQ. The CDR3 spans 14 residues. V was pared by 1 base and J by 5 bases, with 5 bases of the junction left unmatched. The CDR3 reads CASSLSQTGDEQYF. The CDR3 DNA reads TGCGCCAGCAGCTTGTCCCAGACAGGGGACGAGCAGTACTTC.

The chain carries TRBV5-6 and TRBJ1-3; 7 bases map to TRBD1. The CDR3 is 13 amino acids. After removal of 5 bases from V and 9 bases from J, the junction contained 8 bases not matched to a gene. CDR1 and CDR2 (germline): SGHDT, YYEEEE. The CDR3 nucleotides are TGTGCCAGCAGTCCGGACAGGACGGGCACCATATATTTT. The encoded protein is CASSPDRTGTIYF.

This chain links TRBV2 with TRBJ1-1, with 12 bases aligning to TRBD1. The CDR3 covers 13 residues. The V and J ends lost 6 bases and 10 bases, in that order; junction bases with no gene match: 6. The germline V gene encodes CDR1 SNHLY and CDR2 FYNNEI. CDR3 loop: CASSRDRGRRAFF. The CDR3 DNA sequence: TGTGCCAGCAGCCGGGACAGGGGGCGCAGAGCTTTCTTT.

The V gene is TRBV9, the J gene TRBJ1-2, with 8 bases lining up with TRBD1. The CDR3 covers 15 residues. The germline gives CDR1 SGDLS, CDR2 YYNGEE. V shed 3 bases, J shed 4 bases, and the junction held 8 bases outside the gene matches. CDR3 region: CASSAGQEGIYGYTF. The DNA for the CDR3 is TGTGCCAGCAGCGCGGGACAGGAGGGGATCTATGGCTACACCTTC. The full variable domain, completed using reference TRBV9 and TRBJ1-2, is DSGVTQTPKHLITATGQRVTLRCSPRSGDLSVYWYQQSLDQGLQFLIQYYNGEERAKGNILERFSAQQFPDLHSELNLSSLELGDSALYFCASSAGQEGIYGYTFGSGTRLTVV.

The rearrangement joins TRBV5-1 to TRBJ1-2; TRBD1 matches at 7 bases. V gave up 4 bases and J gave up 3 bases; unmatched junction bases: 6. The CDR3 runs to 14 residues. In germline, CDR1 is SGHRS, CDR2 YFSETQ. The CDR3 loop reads CASSREGTDYGYTF. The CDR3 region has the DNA TGCGCCAGCAGCCGGGAAGGGACAGACTATGGCTACACCTTC.

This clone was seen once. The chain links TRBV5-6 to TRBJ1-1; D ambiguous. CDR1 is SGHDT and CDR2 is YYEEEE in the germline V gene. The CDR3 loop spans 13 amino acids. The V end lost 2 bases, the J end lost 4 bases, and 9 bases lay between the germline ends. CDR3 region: CASSFWSGTEAFF. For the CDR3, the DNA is TGTGCCAGCAGCTTTTGGAGTGGCACTGAAGCTTTCTTT. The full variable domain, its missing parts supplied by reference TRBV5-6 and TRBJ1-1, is DAGVTQSPTHLIKTRGQQVTLRCSPKSGHDTVSWYQQALGQGPQFIFQYYEEEERQRGNFPDRFSGHQFPNYSSELNVNALLLGDSALYLCASSFWSGTEAFFGQGTRLTVV.